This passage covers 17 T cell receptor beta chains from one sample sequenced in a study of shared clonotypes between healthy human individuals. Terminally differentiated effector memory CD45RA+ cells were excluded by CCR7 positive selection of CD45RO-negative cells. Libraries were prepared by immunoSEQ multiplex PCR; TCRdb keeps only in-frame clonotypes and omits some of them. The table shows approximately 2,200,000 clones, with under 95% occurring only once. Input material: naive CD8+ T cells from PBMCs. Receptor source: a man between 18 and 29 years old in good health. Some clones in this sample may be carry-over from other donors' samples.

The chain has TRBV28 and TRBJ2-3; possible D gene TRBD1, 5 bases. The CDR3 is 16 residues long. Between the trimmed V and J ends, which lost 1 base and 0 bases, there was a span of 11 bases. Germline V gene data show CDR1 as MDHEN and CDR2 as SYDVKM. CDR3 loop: CASSLYRRESTDTQYF. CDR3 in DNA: TGTGCCAGCAGTTTATACAGGAGAGAAAGCACAGATACGCAGTATTTT.

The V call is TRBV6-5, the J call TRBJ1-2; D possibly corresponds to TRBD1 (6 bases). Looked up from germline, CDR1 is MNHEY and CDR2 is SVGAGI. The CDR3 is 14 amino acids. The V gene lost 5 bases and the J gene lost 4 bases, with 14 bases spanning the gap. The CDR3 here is CASSEDRSSYGYTF. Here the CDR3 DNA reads TGTGCCAGCAGTGAAGACAGGTCCTCCTATGGCTACACCTTC.

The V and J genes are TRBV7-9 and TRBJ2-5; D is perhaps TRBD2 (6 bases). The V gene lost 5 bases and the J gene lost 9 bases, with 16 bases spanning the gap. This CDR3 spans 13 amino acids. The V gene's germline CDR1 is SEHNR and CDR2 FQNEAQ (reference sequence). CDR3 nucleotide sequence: TGTGCCAGCAGCCCGCCGTGGGAGCGGGCCCAGTACTTC. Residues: CASSPPWERAQYF.

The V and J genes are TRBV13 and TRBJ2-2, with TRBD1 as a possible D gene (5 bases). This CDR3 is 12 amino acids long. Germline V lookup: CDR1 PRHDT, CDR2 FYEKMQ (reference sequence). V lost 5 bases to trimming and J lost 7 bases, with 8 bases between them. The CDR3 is CASSGAVGELFF. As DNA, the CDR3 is TGTGCCAGCAGCGGGGCGGTCGGGGAGCTGTTTTTT.

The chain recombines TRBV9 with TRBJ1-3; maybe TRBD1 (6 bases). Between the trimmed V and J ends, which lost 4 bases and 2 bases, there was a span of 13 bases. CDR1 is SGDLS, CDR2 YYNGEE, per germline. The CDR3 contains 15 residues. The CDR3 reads CASSLIGGPGNTIYF. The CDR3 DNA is TGTGCCAGCAGCCTCATTGGGGGCCCTGGAAACACCATATATTTT.

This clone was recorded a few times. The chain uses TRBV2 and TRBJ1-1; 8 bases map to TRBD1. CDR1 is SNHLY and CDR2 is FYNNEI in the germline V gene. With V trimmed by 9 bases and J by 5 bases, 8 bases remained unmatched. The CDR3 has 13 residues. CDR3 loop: CASTDRGGTEAFF. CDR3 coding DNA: TGTGCCAGTACCGACAGGGGTGGGACTGAAGCTTTCTTT.

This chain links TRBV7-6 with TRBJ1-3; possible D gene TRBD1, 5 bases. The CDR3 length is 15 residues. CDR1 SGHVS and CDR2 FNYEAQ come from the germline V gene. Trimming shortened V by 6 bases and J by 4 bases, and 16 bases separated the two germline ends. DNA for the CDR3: TGTGCCAGCAGATCCTCAGGGCTTGCGGGAAACACCATATATTTT. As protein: CASRSSGLAGNTIYF.

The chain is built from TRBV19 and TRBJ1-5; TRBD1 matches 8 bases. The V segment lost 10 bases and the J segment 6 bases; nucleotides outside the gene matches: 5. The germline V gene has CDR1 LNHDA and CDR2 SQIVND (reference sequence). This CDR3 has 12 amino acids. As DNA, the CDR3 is TGTGCCACATCGGACAGGGTTCAGCCCCAGCATTTT. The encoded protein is CATSDRVQPQHF.

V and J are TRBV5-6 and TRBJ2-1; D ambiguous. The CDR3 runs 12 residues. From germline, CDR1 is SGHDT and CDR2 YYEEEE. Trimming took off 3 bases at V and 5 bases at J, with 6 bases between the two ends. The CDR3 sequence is CASSYTNNEQFF. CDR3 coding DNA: TGTGCCAGCAGCTACACGAACAATGAGCAGTTCTTC.

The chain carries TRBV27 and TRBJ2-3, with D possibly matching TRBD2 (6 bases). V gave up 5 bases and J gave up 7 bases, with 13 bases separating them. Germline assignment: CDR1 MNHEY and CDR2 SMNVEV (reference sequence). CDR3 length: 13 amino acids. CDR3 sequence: CASSTPGVNTQYF. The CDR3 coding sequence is TGTGCCAGCAGTACCCCGGGAGTGAATACGCAGTATTTT.

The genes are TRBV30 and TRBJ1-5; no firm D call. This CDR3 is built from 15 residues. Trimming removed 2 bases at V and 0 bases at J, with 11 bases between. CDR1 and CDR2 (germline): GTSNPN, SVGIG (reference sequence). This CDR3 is CAWSFNHHSNQPQHF. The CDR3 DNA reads TGTGCCTGGAGTTTCAACCACCATAGCAATCAGCCCCAGCATTTT.

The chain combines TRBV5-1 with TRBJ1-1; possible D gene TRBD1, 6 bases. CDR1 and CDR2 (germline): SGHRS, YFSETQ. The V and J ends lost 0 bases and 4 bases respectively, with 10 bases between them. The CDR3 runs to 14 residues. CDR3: CASSLDGGLTEAFF. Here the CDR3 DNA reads TGCGCCAGCAGCTTGGATGGGGGCCTCACTGAAGCTTTCTTT.

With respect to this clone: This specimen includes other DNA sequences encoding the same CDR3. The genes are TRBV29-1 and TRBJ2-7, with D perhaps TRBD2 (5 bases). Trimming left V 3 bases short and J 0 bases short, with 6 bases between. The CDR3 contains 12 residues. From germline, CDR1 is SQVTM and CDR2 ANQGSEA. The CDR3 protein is CSVEAGSYEQYF. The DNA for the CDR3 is TGCAGCGTTGAGGCGGGCTCCTACGAGCAGTACTTC.

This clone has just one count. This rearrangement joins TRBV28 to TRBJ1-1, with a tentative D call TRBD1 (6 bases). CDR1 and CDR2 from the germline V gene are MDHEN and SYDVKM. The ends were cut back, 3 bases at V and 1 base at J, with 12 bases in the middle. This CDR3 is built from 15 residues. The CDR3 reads CASSFRATGNTEAFF. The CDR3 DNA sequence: TGTGCCAGCAGTTTTCGAGCGACAGGGAACACTGAAGCTTTCTTT.

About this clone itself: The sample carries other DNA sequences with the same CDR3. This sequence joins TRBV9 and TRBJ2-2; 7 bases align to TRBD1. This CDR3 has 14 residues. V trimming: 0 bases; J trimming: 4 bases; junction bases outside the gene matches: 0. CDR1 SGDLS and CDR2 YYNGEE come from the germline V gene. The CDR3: CASSVGQGTGELFF. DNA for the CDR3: TGTGCCAGCAGCGTAGGACAGGGCACCGGGGAGCTGTTTTTT.

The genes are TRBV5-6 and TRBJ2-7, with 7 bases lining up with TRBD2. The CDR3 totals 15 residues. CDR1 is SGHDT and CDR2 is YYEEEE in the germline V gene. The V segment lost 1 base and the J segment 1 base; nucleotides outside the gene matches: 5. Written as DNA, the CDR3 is TGTGCCAGCAGCTTGCTCCCGGGAGGATCCTACGAGCAGTACTTC. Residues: CASSLLPGGSYEQYF.

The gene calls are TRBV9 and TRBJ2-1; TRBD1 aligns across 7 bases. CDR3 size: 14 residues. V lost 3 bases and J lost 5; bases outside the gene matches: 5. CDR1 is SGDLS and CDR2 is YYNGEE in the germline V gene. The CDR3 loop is CASSEGTADNEQFF. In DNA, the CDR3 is TGTGCCAGCAGCGAGGGGACAGCGGACAATGAGCAGTTCTTC.